A single T cell receptor beta chain is shown here with its context. This entry is derived from a study of long-term antiretroviral therapy in people with HIV. With survey level as its setting, the immunoSEQ assay was v3.0. A target of roughly 40,000-50,000 T-cell genomes per sample was set for sequencing. Measured with immunoSEQ multiplex PCR; TCRdb has only the in-frame clones, and not every one. The data show approximately 27,000 clones, with roughly 90% seen just once and just over 3.5% held by the top ten. Looked up from germline, CDR1 is SEHNR and CDR2 is FQNEAQ (reference sequence). This CDR3 is built from 15 residues. V was trimmed by 5 bases and J by 2 bases, leaving 16 bases between them.

Sample: unsorted PBMCs, taken 1.8 years after starting antiretroviral therapy. The receptor's source is a woman aged 18-29 years with HIV. The V gene is TRBV7-9, the J gene TRBJ2-7; D may be TRBD1 or TRBD2 (5 bases each). The CDR3 protein is CASSPGRLFTYEQYF. In DNA form, the CDR3 reads TGTGCCAGCAGCCCGGGACGCCTCTTCACCTACGAGCAGTACTTC.